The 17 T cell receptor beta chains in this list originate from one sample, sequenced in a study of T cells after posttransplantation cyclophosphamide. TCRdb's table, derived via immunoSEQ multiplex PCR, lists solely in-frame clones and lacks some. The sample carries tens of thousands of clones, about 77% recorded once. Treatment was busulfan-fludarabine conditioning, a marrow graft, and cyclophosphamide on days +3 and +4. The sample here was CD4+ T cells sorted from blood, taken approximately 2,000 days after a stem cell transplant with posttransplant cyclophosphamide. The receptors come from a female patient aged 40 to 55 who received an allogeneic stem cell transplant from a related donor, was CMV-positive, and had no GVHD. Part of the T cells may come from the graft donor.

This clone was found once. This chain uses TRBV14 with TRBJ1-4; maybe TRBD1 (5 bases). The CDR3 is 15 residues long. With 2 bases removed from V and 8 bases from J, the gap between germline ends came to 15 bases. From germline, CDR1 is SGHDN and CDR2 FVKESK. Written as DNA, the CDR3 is TGTGCCAGCAGCCAAAAGGGACTGCTGGGCGAAAAACTGTTTTTT. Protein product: CASSQKGLLGEKLFF.

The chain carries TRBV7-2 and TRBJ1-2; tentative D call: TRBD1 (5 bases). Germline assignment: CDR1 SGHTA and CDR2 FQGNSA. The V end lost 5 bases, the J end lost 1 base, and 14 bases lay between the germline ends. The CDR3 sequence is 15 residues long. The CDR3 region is CASSLGGAGNYGYTF. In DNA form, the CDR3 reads TGTGCCAGCAGCCTTGGTGGGGCAGGTAACTATGGCTACACCTTC.

CDR3 in DNA: TGTGCCAGTAAGCCCAGGGGACAGGGAGCCTATGGCTACACCTTC. Translation: CASKPRGQGAYGYTF. This chain links TRBV19 with TRBJ1-2; 9 bases fit TRBD1. The J segment lost 4 bases and the V segment lost 7 bases, leaving 10 bases of the junction unmatched. The germline CDR1 and CDR2 sequences are LNHDA and SQIVND (reference sequence). This CDR3 is built from 15 residues.

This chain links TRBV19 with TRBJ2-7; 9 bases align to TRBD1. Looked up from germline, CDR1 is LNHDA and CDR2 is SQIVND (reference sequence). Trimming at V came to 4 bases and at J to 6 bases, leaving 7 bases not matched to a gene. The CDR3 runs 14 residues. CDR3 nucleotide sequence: TGTGCCAGTAGTAGGGGGGGACAGGGTTTCGAGCAGTACTTC. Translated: CASSRGGQGFEQYF.

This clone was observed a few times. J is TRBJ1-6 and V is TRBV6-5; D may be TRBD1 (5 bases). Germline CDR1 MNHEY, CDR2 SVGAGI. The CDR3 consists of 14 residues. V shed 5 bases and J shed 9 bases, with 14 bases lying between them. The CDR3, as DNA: TGTGCCAGCAGTGAACCGGGACTGTTTTCACCCCTCCACTTT. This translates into CASSEPGLFSPLHF.

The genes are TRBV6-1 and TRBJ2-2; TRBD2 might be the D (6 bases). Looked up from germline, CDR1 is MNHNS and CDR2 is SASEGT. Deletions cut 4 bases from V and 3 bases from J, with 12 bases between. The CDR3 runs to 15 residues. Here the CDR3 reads CASSGRDLYTGELFF. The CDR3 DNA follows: TGTGCCAGCAGTGGCCGGGACTTATACACCGGGGAGCTGTTTTTT.

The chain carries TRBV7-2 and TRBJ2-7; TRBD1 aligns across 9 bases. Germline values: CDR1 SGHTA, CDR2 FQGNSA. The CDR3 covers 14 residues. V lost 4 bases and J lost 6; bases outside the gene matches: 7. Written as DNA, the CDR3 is TGTGCCAGCAGCTCGAGGGGACAGGGTGGCGAGCAGTACTTC. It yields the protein CASSSRGQGGEQYF.

The chain's CDR3 is CASRGAHSGANVLTF. The CDR3 DNA sequence: TGTGCCAGCCGCGGGGCCCACTCTGGGGCCAACGTCCTGACTTTC. The rearrangement joins TRBV19 to TRBJ2-6; a possible D gene is TRBD2 (6 bases). This CDR3 region has 15 residues. Per the germline V gene, CDR1 is LNHDA and CDR2 is SQIVND (reference sequence). Trimming removed 9 bases at V and 0 bases at J, with 12 bases between.

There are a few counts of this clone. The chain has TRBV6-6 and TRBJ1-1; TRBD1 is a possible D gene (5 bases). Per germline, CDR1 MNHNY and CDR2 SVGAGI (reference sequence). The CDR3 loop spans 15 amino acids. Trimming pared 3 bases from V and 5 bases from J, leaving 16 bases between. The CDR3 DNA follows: TGTGCCAGCAGTTATGAAGGGACGGGGGATACTGAAGCTTTCTTT. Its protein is CASSYEGTGDTEAFF.

The CDR3: CASSPDLAGGNGEQFF. CDR3 nucleotides: TGTGCCAGCAGCCCCGACTTAGCGGGGGGCAACGGTGAGCAGTTCTTC. The genes are TRBV2 and TRBJ2-1; 10 bases agree with TRBD2. J gave up 9 bases and V 6 bases, and 14 bases lay outside the gene matches. The CDR3 is 16 amino acids. The germline CDR1 and CDR2 sequences are SNHLY and FYNNEI.

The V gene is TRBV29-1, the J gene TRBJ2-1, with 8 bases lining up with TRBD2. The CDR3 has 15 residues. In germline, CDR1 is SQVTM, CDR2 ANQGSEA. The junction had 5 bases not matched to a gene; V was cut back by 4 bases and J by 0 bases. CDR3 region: CSVGSAGGSYNEQFF. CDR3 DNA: TGCAGCGTTGGGAGTGCGGGGGGCTCCTACAATGAGCAGTTCTTC.

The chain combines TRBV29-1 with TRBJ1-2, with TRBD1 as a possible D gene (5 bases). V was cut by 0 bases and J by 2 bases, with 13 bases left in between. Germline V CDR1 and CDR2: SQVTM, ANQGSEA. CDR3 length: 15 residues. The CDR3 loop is CSVEDQGSMNYGYTF. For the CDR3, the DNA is TGCAGCGTTGAAGATCAGGGCAGCATGAACTATGGCTACACCTTC.

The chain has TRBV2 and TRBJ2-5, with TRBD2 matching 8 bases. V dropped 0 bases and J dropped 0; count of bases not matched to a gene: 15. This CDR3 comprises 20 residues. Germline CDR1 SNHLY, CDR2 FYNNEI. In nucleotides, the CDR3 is TGTGCCAGCAGTGAAGCTACGGGGGGGAGGATTTGGGCGTACCAAGAGACCCAGTACTTC. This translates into CASSEATGGRIWAYQETQYF.

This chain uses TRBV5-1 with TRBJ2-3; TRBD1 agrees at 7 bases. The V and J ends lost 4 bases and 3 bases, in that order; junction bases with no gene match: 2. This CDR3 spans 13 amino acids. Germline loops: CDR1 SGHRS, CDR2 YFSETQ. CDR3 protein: CASSVTGTDTQYF. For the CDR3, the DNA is TGCGCCAGCAGCGTGACAGGGACAGATACGCAGTATTTT.

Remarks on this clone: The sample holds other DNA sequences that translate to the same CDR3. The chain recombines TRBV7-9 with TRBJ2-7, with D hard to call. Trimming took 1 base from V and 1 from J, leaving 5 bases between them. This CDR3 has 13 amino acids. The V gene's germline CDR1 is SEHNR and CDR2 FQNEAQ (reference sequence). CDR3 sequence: CASSLDSSYEQYF. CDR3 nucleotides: TGTGCCAGCAGCTTAGACAGTTCCTACGAGCAGTACTTC. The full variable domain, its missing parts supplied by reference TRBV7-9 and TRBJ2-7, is DTGVSQNPRHKITKRGQNVTFRCDPISEHNRLYWYRQTLGQGPEFLTYFQNEAQLEKSRLLSDRFSAERPKGSFSTLEIQRTEQGDSAMYLCASSLDSSYEQYFGPGTRLTVT.

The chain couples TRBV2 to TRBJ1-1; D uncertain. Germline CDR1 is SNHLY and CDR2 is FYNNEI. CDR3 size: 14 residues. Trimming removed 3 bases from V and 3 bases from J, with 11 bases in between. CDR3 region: CASSEWQVDTEAFF. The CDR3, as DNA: TGTGCCAGCAGTGAGTGGCAAGTGGACACTGAAGCTTTCTTT.

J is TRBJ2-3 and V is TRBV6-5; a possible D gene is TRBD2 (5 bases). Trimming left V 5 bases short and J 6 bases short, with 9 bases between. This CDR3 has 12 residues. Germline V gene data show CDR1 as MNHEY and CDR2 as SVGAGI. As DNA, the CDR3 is TGTGCCAGCAGTCATCCGGGGGATACGCAGTATTTT. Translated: CASSHPGDTQYF.